This entry describes one T cell receptor (beta chain). The CDR3 is cut off 3 residues early in the read; its end comes from the germline J gene. This sample was included in a study of T cells in women clearing cervical HPV infection. Trimming removed 4 bases from V and 5 bases from J; junction bases left unmatched: 14. Germline V lookup: CDR1 SGHRS, CDR2 YFSETQ. The CDR3 runs to 17 residues. Profiling relied on immunoSEQ multiplex PCR, and the TCRdb table lists in-frame clones only, not all of them. The sample table sets out 25,000 to 35,000 clones. V gene TRBV5-1 combines with J gene TRBJ2-2; 7 bases agree with TRBD1. The receptor's source is a woman between 18 and 70 years old with a cervical HPV16 infection that either progressed to CIN3+ or cleared (not recorded which). Sequencing was carried out using blood buffy coat. CDR3 loop: CASSILGSTGETGELFF. The sequenced CDR3 bases are TGCGCCAGCAGCATCCTCGGCTCTACAGGGGAGACCGGGGAG.